The 7 T cell receptor beta chains below were found in one sample sequenced in a study of CD8 T cells in Susac syndrome. RNA was extracted with the RNeasy kit, and a quantity of roughly 0.5 to 1 ug was reverse transcribed using random hexamers. One entry per CDR3 protein results from TCRdb running MiXCR on the immunoSEQ multiplex PCR reads. In the table there are around 200,000 distinct CDR3 sequences, 85% to 95% of which are singletons. The sequenced sample consisted of CD4+ T cells from PBMCs. All receptors come from a human donor with multiple sclerosis.

This sequence joins TRBV20-1 and TRBJ2-2, with D perhaps being TRBD1 or TRBD2 (5 bases each). V was cut by 0 bases and J by 7 bases, with 15 bases left in between. Germline lookup yields CDR1 DFQATT and CDR2 SNEGSKA (reference sequence). The CDR3 is 15 amino acids. CDR3 in amino acids: CSARDSRGTIGELFF. CDR3 DNA sequence: TGCAGTGCTAGAGATTCGAGGGGAACGATCGGGGAGCTGTTTTTT.

The rearrangement uses TRBV29-1 and TRBJ1-5; D ambiguous. Germline V gene lookup returns CDR1 SQVTM and CDR2 ANQGSEA. The ends were cut back, 5 bases at V and 0 bases at J, with 14 bases in the middle. The CDR3 is 15 amino acids. For the CDR3, the DNA is TGCAGCGTTCCTGCAGGACCCAATAGCAATCAGCCCCAGCATTTT. Its translation: CSVPAGPNSNQPQHF. Variable domain in full (rest from reference TRBV29-1 and TRBJ1-5): SAVISQKPSRDICQRGTSLTIQCQVDSQVTMMFWYRQQPGQSLTLIATANQGSEATYESGFVIDKFPISRPNLTFSTLTVSNMSPEDSSIYLCSVPAGPNSNQPQHFGDGTRLSIL.

CDR3 loop: CAWKGQGNTEAFF. The CDR3 bases are TGTGCCTGGAAGGGGCAGGGGAACACTGAAGCTTTCTTT. This rearrangement joins TRBV30 to TRBJ1-1, with TRBD1 as a possible D gene (5 bases). Germline values: CDR1 GTSNPN, CDR2 SVGIG (reference sequence). The V end was cut by 4 bases, the J end by 1 base, with 10 bases between. This CDR3 has 13 residues.

This clonotype was detected once. The V and J genes are TRBV24-1 and TRBJ2-3; D is unresolved. The V end was cut by 5 bases, the J end by 0 bases, with 17 bases between. Per the germline V gene, CDR1 is KGHDR and CDR2 is SFDVKD. The CDR3 is 17 amino acids. CDR3 coding DNA: TGTGCCACCAGTGGCAGAGGAAAGGATACAAGCACAGATACGCAGTATTTT. As protein: CATSGRGKDTSTDTQYF.

The chain joins TRBV30 to TRBJ1-2; perhaps TRBD1 as D (6 bases). CDR1 is GTSNPN and CDR2 is SVGIG in the germline V gene (reference sequence). Between the trimmed V and J ends, which lost 8 bases and 7 bases, there was a span of 23 bases. The CDR3 covers 14 residues. This CDR3 is CAGEDPGTPVGYTF. CDR3 DNA sequence: TGTGCCGGGGAGGACCCCGGGACACCCGTTGGCTACACCTTC.

The V and J genes are TRBV20-1 and TRBJ2-3; the D gene is possibly TRBD2 (6 bases). Germline CDR1 DFQATT, CDR2 SNEGSKA (reference sequence). This CDR3 has 15 residues. Trimming took off 5 bases at V and 3 bases at J, with 18 bases between the two ends. Here the CDR3 reads CSAAPGGSLTDTQYF. The CDR3 DNA follows: TGCAGTGCTGCACCCGGGGGTAGTTTAACAGATACGCAGTATTTT.

This clonotype was counted a single time. The chain employs TRBV30 and TRBJ2-3; TRBD1 is a possible D gene (5 bases). Germline loops: CDR1 GTSNPN, CDR2 SVGIG (reference sequence). There are 12 residues in the CDR3. The V end was cut by 5 bases, the J end by 2 bases, with 8 bases between. The CDR3: CAWGHHTDTQYF. The CDR3 bases are TGTGCCTGGGGACATCACACAGATACGCAGTATTTT.